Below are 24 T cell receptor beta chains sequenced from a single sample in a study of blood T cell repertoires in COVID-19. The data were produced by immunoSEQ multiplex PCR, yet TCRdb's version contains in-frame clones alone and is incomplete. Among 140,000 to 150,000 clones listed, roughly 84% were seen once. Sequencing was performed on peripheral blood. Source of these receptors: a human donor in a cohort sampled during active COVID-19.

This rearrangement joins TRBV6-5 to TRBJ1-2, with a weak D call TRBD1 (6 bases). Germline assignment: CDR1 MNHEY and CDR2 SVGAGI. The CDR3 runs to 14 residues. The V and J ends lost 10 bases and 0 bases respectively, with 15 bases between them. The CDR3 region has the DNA TGTGCCATCTCGGGACAAACTACTAACTATGGCTACACCTTC. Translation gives CAISGQTTNYGYTF.

CDR3 DNA: TGTGCCAGCACTCCCGGGACAACGAACACCGGGGAGCTGTTTTTT. This codes for CASTPGTTNTGELFF. The chain joins TRBV27 to TRBJ2-2, with D possibly TRBD1 on 6 matching bases. Germline V gene lookup returns CDR1 MNHEY and CDR2 SMNVEV (reference sequence). The CDR3 has 15 amino acids. Trimming removed 7 bases from V and 0 bases from J, with 12 bases in between.

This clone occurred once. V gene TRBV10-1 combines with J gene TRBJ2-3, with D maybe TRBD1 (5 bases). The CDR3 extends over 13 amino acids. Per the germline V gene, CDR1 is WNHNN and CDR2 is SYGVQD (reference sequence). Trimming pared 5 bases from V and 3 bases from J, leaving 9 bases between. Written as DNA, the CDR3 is TGCGCCAGCAGTAGTAGGGGTACAGATACGCAGTATTTT. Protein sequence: CASSSRGTDTQYF.

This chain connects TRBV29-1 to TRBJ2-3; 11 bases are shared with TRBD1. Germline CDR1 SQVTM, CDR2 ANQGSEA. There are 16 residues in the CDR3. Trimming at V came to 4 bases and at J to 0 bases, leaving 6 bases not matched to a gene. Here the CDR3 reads CSVVFWDRGSTDTQYF. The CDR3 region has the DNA TGCAGCGTTGTCTTTTGGGACAGGGGGAGCACAGATACGCAGTATTTT.

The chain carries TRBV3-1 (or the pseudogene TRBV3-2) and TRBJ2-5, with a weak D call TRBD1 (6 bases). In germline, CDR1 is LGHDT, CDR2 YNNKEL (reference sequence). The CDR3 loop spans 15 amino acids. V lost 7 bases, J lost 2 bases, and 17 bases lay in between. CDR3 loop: CASTPRGHLQETQYF. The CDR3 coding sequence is TGTGCCAGCACCCCCCGGGGACACCTACAAGAGACCCAGTACTTC.

CDR3 amino acids: CASSREQGGGEKLFF. The CDR3 coding sequence is TGTGCCAGCAGCCGTGAGCAGGGAGGGGGAGAAAAACTGTTTTTT. This chain uses TRBV5-6 with TRBJ1-4; possibly TRBD1 for D (6 bases). V was trimmed by 4 bases and J by 8 bases, leaving 18 bases between them. Germline V CDR1 and CDR2: SGHDT, YYEEEE. The CDR3 sequence is 15 residues long.

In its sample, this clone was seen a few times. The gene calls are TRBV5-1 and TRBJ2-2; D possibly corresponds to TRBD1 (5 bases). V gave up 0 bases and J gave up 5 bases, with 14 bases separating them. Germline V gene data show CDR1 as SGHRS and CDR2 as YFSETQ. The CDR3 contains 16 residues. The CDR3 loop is CASSLASSSGTGELFF. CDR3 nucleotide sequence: TGCGCCAGCAGCTTGGCCTCCTCTTCAGGGACCGGGGAGCTGTTTTTT. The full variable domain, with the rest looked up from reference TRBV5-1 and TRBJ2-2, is KAGVTQTPRYLIKTRGQQVTLSCSPISGHRSVSWYQQTPGQGLQFLFEYFSETQRNKGNFPGRFSGRQFSNSRSEMNVSTLELGDSALYLCASSLASSSGTGELFFGEGSRLTVL.

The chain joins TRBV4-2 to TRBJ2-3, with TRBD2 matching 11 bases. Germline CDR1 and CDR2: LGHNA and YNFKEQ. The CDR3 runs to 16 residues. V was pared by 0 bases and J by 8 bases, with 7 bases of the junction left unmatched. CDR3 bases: TGTGCCAGCAGCCAAGATCCTAGCGGGGGGTGGAGTACGCAGTATTTT. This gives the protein CASSQDPSGGWSTQYF.

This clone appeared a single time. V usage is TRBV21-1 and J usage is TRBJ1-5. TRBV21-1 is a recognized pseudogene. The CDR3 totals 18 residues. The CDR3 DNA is TGTGCCAGCAGCAAAGGGAGGGACCCCTTGGAGGTCTTACAGCCCCAGCATTTT. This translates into CASSKGRDPLEVLQPQHF.

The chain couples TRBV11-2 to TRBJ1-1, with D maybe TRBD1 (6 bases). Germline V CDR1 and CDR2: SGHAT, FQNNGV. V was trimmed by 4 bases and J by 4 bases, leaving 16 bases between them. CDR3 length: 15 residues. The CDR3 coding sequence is TGTGCCAGCAGCTACTACAGGGTAAGGGCCACTGAAGCTTTCTTT. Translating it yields CASSYYRVRATEAFF.

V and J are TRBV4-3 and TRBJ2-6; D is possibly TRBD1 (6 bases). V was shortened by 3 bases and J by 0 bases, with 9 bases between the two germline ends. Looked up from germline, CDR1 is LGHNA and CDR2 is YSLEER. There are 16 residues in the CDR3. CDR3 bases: TGCGCCAGCAGCCACGACAGGAGCTCTGGGGCCAACGTCCTGACTTTC. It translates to CASSHDRSSGANVLTF.

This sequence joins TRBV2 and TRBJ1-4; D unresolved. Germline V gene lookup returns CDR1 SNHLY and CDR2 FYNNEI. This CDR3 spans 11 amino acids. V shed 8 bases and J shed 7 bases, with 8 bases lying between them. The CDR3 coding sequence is TGTGCCAGCGACCGGGGTGAAAAACTGTTTTTT. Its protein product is CASDRGEKLFF.

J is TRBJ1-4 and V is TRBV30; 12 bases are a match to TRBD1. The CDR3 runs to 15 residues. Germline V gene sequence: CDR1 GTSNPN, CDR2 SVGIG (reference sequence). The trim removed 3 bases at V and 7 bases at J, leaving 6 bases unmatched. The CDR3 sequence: CAWRPGQGAAEKLFF. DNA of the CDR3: TGTGCCTGGAGACCGGGACAGGGGGCGGCTGAAAAACTGTTTTTT.

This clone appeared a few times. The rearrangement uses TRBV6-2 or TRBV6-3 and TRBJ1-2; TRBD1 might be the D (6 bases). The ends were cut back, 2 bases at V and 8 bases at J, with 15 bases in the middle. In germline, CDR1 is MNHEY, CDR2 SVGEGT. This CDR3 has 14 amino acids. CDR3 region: CASSYQTGSGGYTF. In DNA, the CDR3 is TGTGCCAGCAGTTACCAGACAGGCTCCGGGGGCTACACCTTC.

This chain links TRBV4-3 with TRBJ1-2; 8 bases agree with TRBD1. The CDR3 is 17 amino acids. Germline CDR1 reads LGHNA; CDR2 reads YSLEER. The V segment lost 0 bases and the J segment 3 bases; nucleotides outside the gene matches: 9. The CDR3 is CASSQDLRAGGHYGYTF. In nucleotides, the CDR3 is TGCGCCAGCAGCCAAGATCTGCGGGCAGGGGGCCACTATGGCTACACCTTC.

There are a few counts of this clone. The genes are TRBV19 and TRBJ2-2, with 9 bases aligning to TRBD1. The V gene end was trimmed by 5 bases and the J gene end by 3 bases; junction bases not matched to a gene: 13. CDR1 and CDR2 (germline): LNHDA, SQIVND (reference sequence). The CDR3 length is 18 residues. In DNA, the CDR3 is TGTGCCAGTAGTTTCCGGACAGGGGCCATGCTATACACCGGGGAGCTGTTTTTT. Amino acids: CASSFRTGAMLYTGELFF.

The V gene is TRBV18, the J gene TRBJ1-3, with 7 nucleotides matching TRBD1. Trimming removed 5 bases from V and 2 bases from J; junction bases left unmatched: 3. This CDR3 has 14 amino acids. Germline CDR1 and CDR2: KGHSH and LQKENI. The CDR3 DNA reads TGTGCCAGCTCAAAGGGGGCGGCTGGAAACACCATATATTTT. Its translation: CASSKGAAGNTIYF.

CDR3 region: CASSLGTSGYTDTQYF. Here the CDR3 DNA reads TGCGCCAGCAGCTTGGGGACTAGCGGATACACAGATACGCAGTATTTT. The chain uses TRBV5-1 and TRBJ2-3; 10 positions match TRBD2. Looked up from germline, CDR1 is SGHRS and CDR2 is YFSETQ. The CDR3 is made up of 16 amino acids. V shed 0 bases and J 2 bases; nucleotides not matched to a gene: 3.

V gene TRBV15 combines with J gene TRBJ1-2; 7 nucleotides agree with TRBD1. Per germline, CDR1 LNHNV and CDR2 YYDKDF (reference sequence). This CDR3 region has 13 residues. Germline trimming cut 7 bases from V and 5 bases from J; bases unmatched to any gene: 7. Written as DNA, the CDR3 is TGTGCCACCACCACCGGGACAGATTATGGCTACACCTTC. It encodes CATTTGTDYGYTF.

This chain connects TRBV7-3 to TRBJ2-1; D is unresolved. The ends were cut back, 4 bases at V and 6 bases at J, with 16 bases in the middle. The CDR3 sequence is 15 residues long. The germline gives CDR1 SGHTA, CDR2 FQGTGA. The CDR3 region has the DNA TGTGCCAGCAGCTCACCTCTGGGCCCCCGCAATGAGCAGTTCTTC. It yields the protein CASSSPLGPRNEQFF.

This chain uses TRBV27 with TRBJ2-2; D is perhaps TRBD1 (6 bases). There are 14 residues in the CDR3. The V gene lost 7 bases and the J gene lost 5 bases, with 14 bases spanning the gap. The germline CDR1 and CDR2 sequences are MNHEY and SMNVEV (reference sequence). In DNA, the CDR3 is TGTGCCAGCACCCTGGACAGATTTACCGGGGAGCTGTTTTTT. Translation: CASTLDRFTGELFF.

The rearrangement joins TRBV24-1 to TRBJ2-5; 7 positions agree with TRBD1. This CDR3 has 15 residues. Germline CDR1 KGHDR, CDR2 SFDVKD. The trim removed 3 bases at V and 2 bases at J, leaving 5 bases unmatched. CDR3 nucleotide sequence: TGTGCCACCAGTGATGGGACAGCCGGACAAGAGACCCAGTACTTC. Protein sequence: CATSDGTAGQETQYF.

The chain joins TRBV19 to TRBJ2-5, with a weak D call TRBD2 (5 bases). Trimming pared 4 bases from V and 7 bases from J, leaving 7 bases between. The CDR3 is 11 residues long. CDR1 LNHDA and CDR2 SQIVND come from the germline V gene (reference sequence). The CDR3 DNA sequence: TGTGCCAGTAGTACCCGGGGGACCCAGTACTTC. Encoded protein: CASSTRGTQYF.

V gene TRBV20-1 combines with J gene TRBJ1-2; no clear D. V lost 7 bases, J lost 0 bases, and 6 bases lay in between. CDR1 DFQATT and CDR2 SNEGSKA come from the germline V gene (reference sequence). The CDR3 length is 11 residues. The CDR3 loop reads CSVGANYGYTF. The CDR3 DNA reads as TGCAGTGTGGGAGCTAACTATGGCTACACCTTC.